Presented here are 16 T cell receptor beta chains from one specimen sequenced in a study of T-cell memory formation after mild COVID-19. TCRdb analysed the 5' RACE reads with MiXCR anew, one entry per CDR3 protein. The data hold roughly 350,000 distinct CDR3 sequences, with roughly 13% observed a single time. The sequencing sample was made of PBMCs or a T cell subset sorted from them (not recorded which). Receptor source: a man between 18 and 29 years old who had mild COVID-19 (a few samples of this study predate the infection). Cell type and time point are not known.

CDR3 DNA: TGTGCCAGCAGCCTAAGCGGGAGCCCCTCAGATACGCAGTATTTT. Translated, it gives CASSLSGSPSDTQYF. The J gene is TRBJ2-3, the V gene TRBV7-2, with 8 bases fitting TRBD2. This CDR3 has 15 amino acids. Germline V CDR1 and CDR2: SGHTA, FQGNSA. V was pared by 5 bases and J by 4 bases, with 8 bases of the junction left unmatched.

This clonotype has at least ten counts. This chain connects TRBV9 to TRBJ2-7; weak D call: TRBD1 (5 bases). Germline lookup yields CDR1 SGDLS and CDR2 YYNGEE. Trimming removed 0 bases at V and 4 bases at J, with 8 bases between. This CDR3 has 13 amino acids. CDR3 nucleotide sequence: TGTGCCAGCAGCGTAGGGGGCCGGTACGAGCAGTACTTC. Its translation is CASSVGGRYEQYF.

The chain combines TRBV6-5 with TRBJ1-5; unclear D gene. This CDR3 has 13 amino acids. Germline CDR1 and CDR2: MNHEY and SVGAGI. V was cut by 4 bases and J by 7 bases, with 11 bases left in between. The CDR3 loop reads CASSSKGGQPQHF. The CDR3 DNA reads as TGTGCCAGCAGTTCGAAGGGAGGACAGCCCCAGCATTTT.

The chain links TRBV7-2 to TRBJ1-5; no reliable D call. Between the trimmed V and J ends, which lost 5 bases and 1 base, there was a span of 12 bases. Per the germline V gene, CDR1 is SGHTA and CDR2 is FQGNSA. The CDR3 spans 15 residues. CDR3 sequence: CASSQWVSSNQPQHF. In nucleotides, the CDR3 is TGTGCCAGCAGCCAGTGGGTTTCGAGCAATCAGCCCCAGCATTTT.

This clonotype was seen many times. The V call is TRBV7-2, the J call TRBJ2-7; 8 bases agree with TRBD1. CDR3 length: 14 residues. The V gene's germline CDR1 is SGHTA and CDR2 FQGNSA. V lost 5 bases, J lost 2 bases, and 5 bases stayed unmatched. DNA for the CDR3: TGTGCCAGCAGCCCACAGGGGGGACCCTACGAGCAGTACGTC. Residues: CASSPQGGPYEQYV.

This clonotype was seen a handful of times. This chain connects TRBV6-2 or TRBV6-3 to TRBJ1-5; D call uncertain. Germline V CDR1 and CDR2: MNHEY, SVGEGT. The CDR3 totals 16 residues. V was shortened by 6 bases and J by 0 bases, with 15 bases between the two germline ends. The CDR3 protein is CASRDSLFYSNQPQHF. As DNA, the CDR3 is TGTGCCAGCAGGGATTCTCTATTTTATAGCAATCAGCCCCAGCATTTT.

The chain recombines TRBV7-2 with TRBJ2-3; no firm D call. The length of the CDR3 is 14 residues. Deletions cut 5 bases from V and 4 bases from J, with 13 bases between. Germline V gives CDR1 SGHTA, CDR2 FQGNSA. The CDR3 region has the DNA TGTGCCAGCAGCCCCTCGACCCCGGCAGATACGCAGTATTTT. It yields the protein CASSPSTPADTQYF. Filled out from reference TRBV7-2 and TRBJ2-3, the complete variable domain reads GAGVSQSPSNKVTEKGKDVELRCDPISGHTALYWYRQSLGQGLEFLIYFQGNSAPDKSGLPSDRFSAERTGGSVSTLTIQRTQQEDSAVYLCASSPSTPADTQYFGPGTRLTVL.

The rearrangement links TRBV28 to TRBJ2-4; D ambiguous. This CDR3 spans 14 amino acids. V was shortened by 5 bases and J by 6 bases, with 14 bases between the two germline ends. The V gene's germline CDR1 is MDHEN and CDR2 SYDVKM. CDR3 region: CASSLPGPGNIQYF. The DNA of the CDR3 is TGTGCCAGCAGTCTCCCTGGGCCGGGAAACATTCAGTACTTC.

The genes are TRBV5-4 and TRBJ2-1; 9 bases agree with TRBD1. CDR3 length equals 14 residues. Germline assignment: CDR1 SGHNT and CDR2 YYREEE (reference sequence). With 0 bases clipped from V and 6 bases from J, the junction kept 1 base outside the gene matches. CDR3 protein: CASSLGDRVNEQFF. In DNA, the CDR3 is TGTGCCAGCAGCTTGGGGGACAGGGTCAATGAGCAGTTCTTC.

The gene calls are TRBV4-3 and TRBJ1-2, with TRBD1 identical over 7 bases. CDR1 and CDR2 from the germline V gene are LGHNA and YSLEER. The V and J ends lost 3 bases and 0 bases, in that order; junction bases with no gene match: 7. CDR3 length: 16 residues. DNA for the CDR3: TGCGCCAGCAGCCACGCAAGACAGGGAACTAACTATGGCTACACCTTC. This sequence encodes CASSHARQGTNYGYTF.

V gene TRBV20-1 combines with J gene TRBJ2-1, with D maybe TRBD2 (6 bases). The CDR3 is 14 residues long. Germline CDR1 reads DFQATT; CDR2 reads SNEGSKA (reference sequence). V was clipped by 6 bases and J by 4 bases, with 16 bases between them. The CDR3 DNA reads TGCAGTGCAATTTCTTCCGGGACTTACAATGAGCAGTTCTTC. This gives the protein CSAISSGTYNEQFF.

This clonotype has a handful of counts. The V gene is TRBV5-1, the J gene TRBJ2-5; tentatively, D is TRBD2 (6 bases). Germline assignment: CDR1 SGHRS and CDR2 YFSETQ. This CDR3 spans 15 amino acids. V lost 0 bases and J lost 2, with 11 bases in between. The CDR3 loop reads CASSLDPGRQETQYF. DNA of the CDR3: TGCGCCAGCAGCTTGGACCCAGGGAGGCAAGAGACCCAGTACTTC.

Turning to this clonotype: It may be a read error: a sequence one base away is much more abundant. J is TRBJ1-2 and V is TRBV12-3 or TRBV12-4; D remains unclear. Trimming shortened V by 3 bases and J by 1 base, and 3 bases separated the two germline ends. CDR3 length equals 12 residues. The CDR3 coding sequence is TGTGCCAGCAGTTTCGTTAACTATGGCTACACCTTC. Protein sequence: CASSFVNYGYTF.

This clonotype was detected only a few times. The rearrangement links TRBV6-4 to TRBJ2-1, with 9 nucleotides matching TRBD1. The CDR3 is 15 amino acids. CDR1 and CDR2 (germline): MRHNA, SNTAGT. Losses at the gene ends were 0 bases for V and 8 bases for J; bases not matched to a gene: 5. CDR3 loop: CASSDSTGGGHEQFF. As DNA, the CDR3 is TGTGCCAGCAGTGACTCGACAGGGGGAGGGCATGAGCAGTTCTTC.

The sample holds many counts of this clonotype. The rearrangement joins TRBV7-8 to TRBJ2-7, with TRBD2 as a possible D gene (7 bases). V gave up 4 bases and J gave up 3 bases, with 19 bases separating them. Germline CDR1 SGHVS, CDR2 FQNEAQ. The length of the CDR3 is 16 residues. This CDR3 reads CASSSRGAVVGYEQYV. CDR3 nucleotides: TGTGCCAGCAGCTCACGGGGGGCCGTGGTGGGCTACGAGCAGTACGTC.

The V call is TRBV4-2, the J call TRBJ2-2; unclear D gene. CDR3 length: 12 residues. Trimming took off 4 bases at V and 7 bases at J, with 7 bases between the two ends. Per germline, CDR1 LGHNA and CDR2 YNFKEQ. CDR3 region: CASSLGYGELFF. The CDR3 nucleotides read TGTGCCAGCAGCCTAGGGTACGGGGAGCTGTTTTTT.